This TCR beta chain derives from a study of metastatic and nonmetastatic thyroid tumors. The overall study: Repertoire data that came from the blood and tumor or nodule tissue of malignant and benign thyroid patients were compared.

No patient had received any treatment before thyroid surgery. This clone was counted a few times. Original processing methods: Across clinicopathological groups, CDR3 differences served as the basis for building a distant-metastasis classifier for papillary thyroid cancer. TCRdb redid the clone calls on the PCR reads using MiXCR. What appears here as the V and J calls and clone size reflects TCRdb's work, not the paper's. Among fewer than 25,000 clones listed, approximately 16% were seen once. Trimming took off 0 bases at V and 4 bases at J, with 13 bases between the two ends. Germline V lookup: CDR1 MNHNS, CDR2 SASEGT. The CDR3 extends over 16 amino acids.

The material sequenced was blood. This TCR derives from a male donor with papillary thyroid cancer or a benign thyroid nodule (not recorded which). Some clones in this sample may be carry-over from other donors' samples. This rearrangement joins TRBV6-1 to TRBJ1-3; tentatively, D is TRBD1 (5 bases). The CDR3 protein is CASSEAPDKAGNTIYF. CDR3 in DNA: TGTGCCAGCAGTGAAGCGCCGGACAAGGCGGGAAACACCATATATTTT.